This T cell receptor beta chain was identified during a study of blood T cells in healthy people across ages. This clonotype occurred many times. Its antigen is unidentified. Points from the study as a whole: PBMCs were not sorted, which prevented a conclusive comparison of naive versus antigen-experienced cells. Naive CD4+ cells and diversity were both higher in long-lived donors than in aged donors. TCR beta diversity, measured per million T cells, fell in a roughly linear way with age.

It was with a sample-barcoded 5' primer and a J-beta primer mix that a second PCR of roughly 7 to 12 cycles was run. TCRdb re-called the 5' RACE reads with MiXCR, one entry per CDR3 protein. The sample records about 780,000 distinct CDR3 sequences, under 30% being singletons. CDR3 length: 15 amino acids. V lost 0 bases and J 6 bases, leaving 12 bases between the germline ends. In germline, CDR1 is SGDLS, CDR2 YYNGEE. These data are also associated with another study on T cells of mothers and their children.

V is TRBV9 and J is TRBJ1-4, with TRBD1 as a possible D gene (5 bases). The sequenced sample was blood. This TCR came from a boy between 10 and 17 years old in good health. CDR3 region: CASSVGGTQYEKLFF. CDR3 DNA sequence: TGTGCCAGCAGCGTAGGAGGGACCCAATATGAAAAACTGTTTTTT.